The entry that follows covers one T cell receptor beta chain sequence. The antigen remains unidentified. The ends were cut back, 4 bases at V and 4 bases at J, with 14 bases in the middle. CDR1 SGHNT and CDR2 YYREEE come from the germline V gene (reference sequence). This CDR3 has 14 amino acids. These data are taken from a study of OX40 agonist ivuxolimab in advanced cancers. Study in general: Three individuals attained partial responses, comprising one hepatocellular carcinoma case and two cutaneous melanoma cases. Study findings and constraints: Certain nonresponding patients likewise had low normalized T-cell clonal expansion. CD4+ and CD8+ blood T cells expanded clonally by week 6 at 0.1 to 3.0 mg/kg.

This table comes from immunoSEQ multiplex PCR, and its TCRdb copy is limited to in-frame clones, with some not included. The table includes about 52,000 clones, 80% to 95% detected once. Peripheral blood came from all dose cohorts at three timepoints. Sequenced material: CD4+ or CD8+ T cells sorted from blood, taken in a trial of the OX40 agonist ivuxolimab. This chain uses TRBV5-4 with TRBJ1-2; D gene ambiguous. This sequence was found in an adult with an advanced solid tumor such as melanoma, head and neck, liver or kidney cancer. This CDR3 reads CASSSDKGFYGYTF. The CDR3 DNA is TGTGCCAGCAGCAGCGACAAGGGATTCTATGGCTACACCTTC.